The T cell receptor (beta chain) under discussion was sequenced for a study of beta chain features in type 1 diabetes. Every bit of the isolated RNA underwent reverse transcription, so sequencing read expressed TCRB transcripts. Profiled with immunoSEQ multiplex PCR; TCRdb holds only in-frame clones, not every one. Here the sample spans some 410,000 clones, approximately 15% being singletons. One heparinised blood draw, averaging about 116 mL, came from each donor. Sequences were obtained from naive CD4+ T cells from blood. The receptor was derived from a man under 40 in good health.

CDR3 sequence (DNA): TGTGCCAGCAGCTTATCCCGCCTGAATCGAGGCGAGACCCAGTACTTC. It encodes CASSLSRLNRGETQYF. This chain links TRBV7-9 with TRBJ2-5; D ambiguous. Germline-derived CDR1 and CDR2 are SEHNR and FQNEAQ (reference sequence). This CDR3 spans 16 amino acids. Trimming left V 2 bases short and J 5 bases short, with 18 bases between.